Detailed here is one T cell receptor beta chain. This CDR3 is 16 amino acids long. The V segment lost 5 bases and the J segment 2 bases; nucleotides outside the gene matches: 10. Looked up from germline, CDR1 is SGHTA and CDR2 is FQGNSA. From the RT-PCR reads, TCRdb called clonotypes with MiXCR, one entry per CDR3 protein. The data hold hundreds of thousands of distinct CDR3 sequences, with 14% observed a single time. The sample taken for sequencing was memory CD4+ T cells from blood. This clonotype was sampled from a female donor in good health, serving as a healthy control. This chain uses TRBV7-2 with TRBJ2-3; TRBD2 matches at 7 bases. CDR3 nucleotide sequence: TGTGCCAGCAGCCTATCGCCTAGCGGTTACACAGATACGCAGTATTTT. Its translation is CASSLSPSGYTDTQYF.